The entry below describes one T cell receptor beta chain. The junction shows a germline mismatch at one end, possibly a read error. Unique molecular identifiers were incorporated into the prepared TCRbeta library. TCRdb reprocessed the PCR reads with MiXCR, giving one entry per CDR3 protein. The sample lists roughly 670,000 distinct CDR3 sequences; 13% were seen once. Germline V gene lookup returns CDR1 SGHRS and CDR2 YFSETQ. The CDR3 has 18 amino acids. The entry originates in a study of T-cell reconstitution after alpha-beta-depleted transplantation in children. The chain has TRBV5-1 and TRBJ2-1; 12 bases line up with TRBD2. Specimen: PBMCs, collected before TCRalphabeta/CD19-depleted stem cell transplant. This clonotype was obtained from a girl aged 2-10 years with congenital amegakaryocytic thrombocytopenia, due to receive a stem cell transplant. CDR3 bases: TGCGCCAGCAGCGAAACTAGCGGGAGGCGAAAATCCTACATTGAGCAGTTCTTC. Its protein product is CASSETSGRRKSYIEQFF.